This T cell receptor (beta chain) comes out of a study of early T cells in non-severe SARS-CoV-2 infection. General study findings and limits: Private and CD4 specificities were missed by VDJdb matching, skewed to anti-spike CD8.

The sample holds a few counts of this clonotype. Its specificity is unknown. This CDR3 is built from 16 residues. V shed 3 bases, J shed 7 bases, and the junction held 6 bases outside the gene matches. Per the germline V gene, CDR1 is MNHNS and CDR2 is SASEGT. The TCR library protocol attached unique molecular identifiers to the individual cDNA molecules. TCRdb reprocessed the 5' RACE reads via MiXCR and lists one record per CDR3 protein. The table has more than 45,000 distinct CDR3 sequences, around an eighth seen once; the top ten hold roughly 3.4%. The receptor was derived from an adult who was a healthcare worker with PCR-confirmed SARS-CoV-2 infection or an uninfected control (not recorded which). Sequencing was done on a sample of whole blood. This chain joins TRBV6-1 and TRBJ2-1, with TRBD2 identical over 13 bases. In nucleotides, the CDR3 is TGTGCCAGCAGTGAGTCTCCGACTAGCGGGAGGAATGAGCAGTTCTTC. Its protein product is CASSESPTSGRNEQFF.